This T cell receptor (beta chain) was captured by sequencing in a study of cytomegalovirus exposure and HLA in healthy donors. The PCR ran on 60 Vbeta and 13 Jbeta primers. The assay was immunoSEQ multiplex PCR, and TCRdb's table has in-frame clones only and misses some. The sample lists 150,000 to 200,000 clones; 82% were seen once. Study results and limitations: Most TCR beta V segments were productive about 90% or about 30% of the time in an earlier analysis.

Notes on this clone: Its antigen is as yet unknown.

The V and J ends lost 7 bases and 2 bases respectively, with 12 bases between them. Germline CDR1 and CDR2: PRHDT and FYEKMQ (reference sequence). The CDR3 is made up of 13 amino acids. The chain uses TRBV13 and TRBJ2-7, with D hard to call. This TCR was recovered from a boy aged 2 to 9 in good health and CMV-seronegative. Sequencing was carried out using PBMCs. The CDR3 reads CASKERSAYEQYF. DNA of the CDR3: TGTGCCAGCAAGGAGAGGAGCGCCTACGAGCAGTACTTC.